The clone carrying this T cell receptor (beta chain) has a handful of counts. The antigen is not known. This sample is part of a study of early T cells in non-severe SARS-CoV-2 infection. General study findings and limits: VDJdb matches were skewed toward anti-spike CD8 T cell responses.

The CDR3 extends over 13 amino acids. The ends were cut back, 3 bases at V and 2 bases at J, with 6 bases in the middle. Unique molecular identifiers tagged individual cDNA molecules. TCRdb re-called the 5' RACE reads through MiXCR, storing one row per CDR3 protein. The repertoire holds around 89,000 distinct CDR3 sequences, around 15% seen once, with under 0.75% in the top ten. The sequence came from an adult who was a healthcare worker with PCR-confirmed SARS-CoV-2 infection or an uninfected control (not recorded which). Sample: whole blood. The chain uses TRBV12-3 or TRBV12-4 and TRBJ2-3, with a possible D match to TRBD2 (5 bases). CDR3 DNA: TGTGCCAGCAGTTTCGGGAACACAGATACGCAGTATTTT. Translating gives CASSFGNTDTQYF.